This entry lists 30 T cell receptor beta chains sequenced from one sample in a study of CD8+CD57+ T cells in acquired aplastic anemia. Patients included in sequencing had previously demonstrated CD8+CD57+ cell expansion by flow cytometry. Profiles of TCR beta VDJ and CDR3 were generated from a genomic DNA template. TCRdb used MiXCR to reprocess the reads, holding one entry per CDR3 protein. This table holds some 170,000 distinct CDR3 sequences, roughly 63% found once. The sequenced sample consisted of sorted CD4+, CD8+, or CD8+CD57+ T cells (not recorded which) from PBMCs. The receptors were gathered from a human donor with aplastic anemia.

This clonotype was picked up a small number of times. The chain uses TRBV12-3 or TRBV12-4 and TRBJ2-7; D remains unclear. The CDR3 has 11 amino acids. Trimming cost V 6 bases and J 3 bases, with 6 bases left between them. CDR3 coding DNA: TGTGCCAGCAGCCAATTCTACGAGCAGTACTTC. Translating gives CASSQFYEQYF.

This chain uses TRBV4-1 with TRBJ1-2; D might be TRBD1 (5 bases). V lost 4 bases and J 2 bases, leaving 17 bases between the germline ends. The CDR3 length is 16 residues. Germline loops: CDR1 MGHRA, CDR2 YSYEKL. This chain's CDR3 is CASSRHSGGTNYGYTF. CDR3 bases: TGCGCCAGCAGCCGTCACTCCGGGGGGACCAACTATGGCTACACCTTC.

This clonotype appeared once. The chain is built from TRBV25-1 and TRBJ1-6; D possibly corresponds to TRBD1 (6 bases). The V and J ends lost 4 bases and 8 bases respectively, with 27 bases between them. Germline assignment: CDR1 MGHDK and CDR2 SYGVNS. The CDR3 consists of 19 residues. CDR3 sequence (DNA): TGTGCCAGCAGTGCAGATGGGGGGGAGGGGGAACAGGGAGATTCACCCCTCCACTTT. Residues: CASSADGGEGEQGDSPLHF.

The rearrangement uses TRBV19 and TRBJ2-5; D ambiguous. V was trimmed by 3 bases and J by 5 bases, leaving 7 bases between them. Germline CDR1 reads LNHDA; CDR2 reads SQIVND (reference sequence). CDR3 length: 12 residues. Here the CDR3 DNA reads TGTGCCAGTAGTATCAGAGAGGAGACCCAGTACTTC. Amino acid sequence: CASSIREETQYF.

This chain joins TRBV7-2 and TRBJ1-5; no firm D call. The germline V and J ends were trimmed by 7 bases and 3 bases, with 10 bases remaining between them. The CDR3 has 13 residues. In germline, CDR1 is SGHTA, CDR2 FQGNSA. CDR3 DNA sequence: TGTGCCAGCAACTCCCAGGCCAATCAGCCCCAGCATTTT. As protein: CASNSQANQPQHF.

As DNA, the CDR3 is TGTGCCAGCAGCCCCCAGGGGCGCTACGAGCAGTACTTC. This sequence encodes CASSPQGRYEQYF. The chain uses TRBV7-3 and TRBJ2-7, with D perhaps matching TRBD1 (6 bases). The V gene's germline CDR1 is SGHTA and CDR2 FQGTGA. V gave up 5 bases and J gave up 3 bases, with 11 bases separating them. This CDR3 is 13 amino acids long.

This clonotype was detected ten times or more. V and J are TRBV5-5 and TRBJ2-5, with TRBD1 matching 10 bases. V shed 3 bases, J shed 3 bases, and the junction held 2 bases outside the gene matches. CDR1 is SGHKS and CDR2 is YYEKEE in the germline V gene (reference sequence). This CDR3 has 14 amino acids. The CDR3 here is CASSWGQGKETQYF. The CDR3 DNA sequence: TGTGCCAGCAGCTGGGGACAGGGGAAAGAGACCCAGTACTTC.

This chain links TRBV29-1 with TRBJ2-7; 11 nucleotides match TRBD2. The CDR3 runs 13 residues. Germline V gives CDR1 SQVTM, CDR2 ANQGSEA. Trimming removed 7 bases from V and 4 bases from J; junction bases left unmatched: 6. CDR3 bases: TGCAGCGCTGGAACTAGCGGGAGTTACGAGCAGTACTTC. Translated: CSAGTSGSYEQYF.

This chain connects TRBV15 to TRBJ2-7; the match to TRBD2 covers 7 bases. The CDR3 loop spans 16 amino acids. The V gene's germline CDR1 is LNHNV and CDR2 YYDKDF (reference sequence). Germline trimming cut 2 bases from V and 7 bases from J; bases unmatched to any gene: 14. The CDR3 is CATSRHHGGWTNEQYF. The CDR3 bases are TGTGCCACCAGCAGACACCACGGGGGGTGGACCAATGAGCAGTACTTC.

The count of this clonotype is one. CDR3 in amino acids: CASSVGTGLAKNIQYF. CDR3 bases: TGTGCCAGCAGCGTAGGGACAGGACTAGCCAAAAACATTCAGTACTTC. V usage is TRBV9 and J usage is TRBJ2-4; 7 nucleotides align to TRBD1. CDR1 and CDR2 (germline): SGDLS, YYNGEE. Trimming took 0 bases from V and 0 from J; bases not matched to a gene: 3. CDR3 length equals 16 residues. The full variable domain, its missing parts supplied by reference TRBV9 and TRBJ2-4, is DSGVTQTPKHLITATGQRVTLRCSPRSGDLSVYWYQQSLDQGLQFLIQYYNGEERAKGNILERFSAQQFPDLHSELNLSSLELGDSALYFCASSVGTGLAKNIQYFGAGTRLSVL.

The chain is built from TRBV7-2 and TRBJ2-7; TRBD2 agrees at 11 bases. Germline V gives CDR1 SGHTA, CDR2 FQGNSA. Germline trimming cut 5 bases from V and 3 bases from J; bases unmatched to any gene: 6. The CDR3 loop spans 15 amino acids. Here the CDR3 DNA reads TGTGCCAGCAGCGTGACTAGCGGGGCTAACTACGAGCAGTACTTC. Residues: CASSVTSGANYEQYF.

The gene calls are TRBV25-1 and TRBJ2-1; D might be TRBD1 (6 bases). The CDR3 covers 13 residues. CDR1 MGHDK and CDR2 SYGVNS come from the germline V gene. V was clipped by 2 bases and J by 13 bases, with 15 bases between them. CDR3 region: CASSEDGARGQFF. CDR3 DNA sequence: TGTGCCAGCAGTGAAGACGGGGCCAGGGGACAGTTCTTC.

The CDR3 region is CATGAGGRPTNEKLFF. CDR3 coding DNA: TGTGCCACCGGGGCGGGGGGTAGGCCAACTAATGAAAAACTGTTTTTT. The chain links TRBV24-1 to TRBJ1-4; the D gene is possibly TRBD1 (5 bases). V was clipped by 9 bases and J by 0 bases, with 16 bases between them. From germline, CDR1 is KGHDR and CDR2 SFDVKD. This CDR3 has 16 amino acids.

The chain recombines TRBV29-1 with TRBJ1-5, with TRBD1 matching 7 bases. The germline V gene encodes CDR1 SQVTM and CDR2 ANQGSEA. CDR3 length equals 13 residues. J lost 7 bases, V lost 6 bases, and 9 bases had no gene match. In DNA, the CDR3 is TGCAGCGTCCAAGACAGGGAGGAGCAGCCCCAGCATTTT. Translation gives CSVQDREEQPQHF.

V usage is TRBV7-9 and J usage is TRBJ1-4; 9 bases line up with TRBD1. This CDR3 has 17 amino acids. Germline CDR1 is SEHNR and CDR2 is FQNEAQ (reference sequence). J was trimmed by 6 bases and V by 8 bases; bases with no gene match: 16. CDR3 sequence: CASLPSRRGTGYEKLFF. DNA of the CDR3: TGTGCCAGCTTACCCTCACGTCGGGGGACAGGGTATGAAAAACTGTTTTTT.

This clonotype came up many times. The CDR3 coding sequence is TGTGCCAGCACCTGGGGGGGGGCATCTGAGCAGTTCTTC. It translates to CASTWGGASEQFF. The rearrangement links TRBV6-1 to TRBJ2-1; a possible D gene is TRBD2 (7 bases). Per germline, CDR1 MNHNS and CDR2 SASEGT. The CDR3 is 13 residues long. With 7 bases removed from V and 9 bases from J, the gap between germline ends came to 16 bases.

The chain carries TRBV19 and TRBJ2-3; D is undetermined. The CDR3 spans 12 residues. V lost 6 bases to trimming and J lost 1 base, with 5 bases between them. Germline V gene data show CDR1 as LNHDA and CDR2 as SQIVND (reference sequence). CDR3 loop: CASRQGTDTQYF. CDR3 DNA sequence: TGTGCCAGTAGGCAGGGCACAGATACGCAGTATTTT.

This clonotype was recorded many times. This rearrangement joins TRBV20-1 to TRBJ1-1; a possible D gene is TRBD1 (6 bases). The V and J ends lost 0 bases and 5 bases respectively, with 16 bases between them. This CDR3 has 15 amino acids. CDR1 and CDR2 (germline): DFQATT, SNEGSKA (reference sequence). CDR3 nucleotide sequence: TGCAGTGCTAGAGAACAAGGGGGAGGTTGGACTGAAGCTTTCTTT. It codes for CSAREQGGGWTEAFF.

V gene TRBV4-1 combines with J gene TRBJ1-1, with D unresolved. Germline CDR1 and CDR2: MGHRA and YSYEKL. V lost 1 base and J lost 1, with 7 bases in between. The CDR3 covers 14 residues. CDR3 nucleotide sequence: TGCGCCAGCAGCCAAGTCGACCGGAACACTGAAGCTTTCTTT. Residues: CASSQVDRNTEAFF.

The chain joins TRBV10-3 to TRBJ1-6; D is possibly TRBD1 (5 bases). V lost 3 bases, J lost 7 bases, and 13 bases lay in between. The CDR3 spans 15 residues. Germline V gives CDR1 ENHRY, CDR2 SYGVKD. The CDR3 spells CAISDWQGDNSPLHF. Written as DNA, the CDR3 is TGTGCCATCAGTGATTGGCAGGGCGACAATTCACCCCTCCACTTT.

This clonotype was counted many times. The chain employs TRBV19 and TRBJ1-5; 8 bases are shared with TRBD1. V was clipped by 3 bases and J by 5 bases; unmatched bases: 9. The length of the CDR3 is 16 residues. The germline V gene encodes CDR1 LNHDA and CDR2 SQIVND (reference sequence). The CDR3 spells CASSIPRQGLHQPQHF. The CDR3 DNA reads TGTGCCAGTAGTATCCCCCGACAGGGGTTACATCAGCCCCAGCATTTT.

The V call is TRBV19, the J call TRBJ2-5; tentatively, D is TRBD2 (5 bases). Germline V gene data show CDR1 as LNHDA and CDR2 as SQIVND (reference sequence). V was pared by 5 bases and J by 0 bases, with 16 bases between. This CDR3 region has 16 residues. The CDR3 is CASSGVGLGYQETQYF. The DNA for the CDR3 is TGTGCCAGTAGTGGGGTTGGACTGGGGTACCAAGAGACCCAGTACTTC.

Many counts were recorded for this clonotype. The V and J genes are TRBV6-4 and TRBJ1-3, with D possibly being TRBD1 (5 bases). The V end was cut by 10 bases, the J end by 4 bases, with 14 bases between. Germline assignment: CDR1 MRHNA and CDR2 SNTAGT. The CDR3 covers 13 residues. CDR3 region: CATPGGTGNTIYF. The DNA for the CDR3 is TGTGCCACCCCGGGGGGGACCGGAAACACCATATATTTT.

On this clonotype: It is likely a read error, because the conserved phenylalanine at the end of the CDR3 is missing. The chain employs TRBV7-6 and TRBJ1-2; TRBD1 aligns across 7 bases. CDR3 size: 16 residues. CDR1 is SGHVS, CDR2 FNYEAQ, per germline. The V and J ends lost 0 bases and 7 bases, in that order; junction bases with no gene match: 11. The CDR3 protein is CASSLAGRGRESGYTL. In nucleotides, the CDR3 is TGTGCCAGCAGCTTAGCGGGAAGGGGGCGAGAGTCTGGCTACACCCTG.

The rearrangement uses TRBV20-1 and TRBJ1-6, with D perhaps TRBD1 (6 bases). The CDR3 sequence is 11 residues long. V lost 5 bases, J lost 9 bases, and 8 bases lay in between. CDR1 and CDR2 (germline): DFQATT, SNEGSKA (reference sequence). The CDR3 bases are TGCAGTGCTGTAGGGGGTTCACCCCTCCACTTT. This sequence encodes CSAVGGSPLHF.

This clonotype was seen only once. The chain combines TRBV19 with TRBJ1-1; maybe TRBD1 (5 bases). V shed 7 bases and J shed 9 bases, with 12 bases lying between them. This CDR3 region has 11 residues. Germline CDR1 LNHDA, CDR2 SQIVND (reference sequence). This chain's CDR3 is CASTQGRKAFF. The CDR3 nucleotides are TGTGCCAGTACCCAGGGCAGGAAAGCTTTCTTT.

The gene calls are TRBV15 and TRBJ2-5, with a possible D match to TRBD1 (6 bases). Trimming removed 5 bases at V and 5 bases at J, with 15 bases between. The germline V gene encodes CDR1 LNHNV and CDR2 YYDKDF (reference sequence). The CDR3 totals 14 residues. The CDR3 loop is CATSLQQGPETQYF. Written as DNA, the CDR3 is TGTGCCACCAGCTTACAACAGGGCCCCGAGACCCAGTACTTC.

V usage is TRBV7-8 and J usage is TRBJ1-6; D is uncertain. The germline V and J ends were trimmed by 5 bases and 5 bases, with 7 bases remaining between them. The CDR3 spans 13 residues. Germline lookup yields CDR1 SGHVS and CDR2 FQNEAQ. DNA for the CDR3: TGTGCCAGCAGCGCAGGCGATAATTCACCCCTCCACTTT. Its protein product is CASSAGDNSPLHF.

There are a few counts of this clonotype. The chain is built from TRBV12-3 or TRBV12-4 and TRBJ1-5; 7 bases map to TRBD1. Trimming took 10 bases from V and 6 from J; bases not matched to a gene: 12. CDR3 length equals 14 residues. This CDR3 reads CATRVGGGGQPQHF. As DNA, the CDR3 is TGTGCCACCAGGGTAGGGGGCGGAGGTCAGCCCCAGCATTTT.

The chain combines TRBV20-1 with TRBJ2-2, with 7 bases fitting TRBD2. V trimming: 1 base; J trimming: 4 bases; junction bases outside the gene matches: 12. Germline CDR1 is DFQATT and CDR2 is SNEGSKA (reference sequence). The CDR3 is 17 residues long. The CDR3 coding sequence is TGCAGTGCTAGAGCCACCGGGGGGAGGGGACCCACCGGGGAGCTGTTTTTT. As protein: CSARATGGRGPTGELFF.